This T cell receptor (beta chain) was obtained from a study of beta chain features in type 1 diabetes. Sequencing targeted expressed TCRB transcripts, as all isolated RNA had been reverse transcribed. Method: immunoSEQ multiplex PCR; TCRdb's copy keeps in-frame clones and lacks some. Counted here are around 250,000 clones, 27% occurring once; the ten biggest clones make up around 4%. The CDR3 consists of 16 residues. Germline CDR1 is SGHNT and CDR2 is YYREEE (reference sequence). The V end lost 0 bases, the J end lost 3 bases, and 13 bases lay between the germline ends. The sequence derives from a man aged 30 to 39 in good health. The sequenced material came from central memory CD4+ T cells from blood. The chain employs TRBV5-4 and TRBJ2-1, with a tentative D call TRBD2 (5 bases). The CDR3 loop is CASSLAGSGDYNEQFF. The CDR3 DNA reads as TGTGCCAGCAGCTTGGCAGGCAGCGGAGACTACAATGAGCAGTTCTTC.